The sequence of this T cell receptor (beta chain) was determined in a study of blood T cells in healthy people across ages. A second PCR of roughly 7 to 11 cycles used a sample-barcoded 5' primer and a J-beta primer mix. Every sample gave at least 3 million paired-end reads containing CDR3. TCRdb redid the calling of the 5' RACE reads with MiXCR, one entry per CDR3 protein. The sample includes approximately 780,000 distinct CDR3 sequences, roughly 26% of them seen just once. Study conclusions and caveats: Versus aged donors, long-lived donors had higher diversity and more naive CD4+ cells.

Concerning this clonotype itself: Its antigen is still unknown.

Separately, the same data were catalogued under a study of T cells of mothers and their children. That study adds: A few healthy Caucasian mothers and their six children were the donors.

Source material: blood. The receptor's source is a boy aged 10-17 years in good health.

The CDR3 DNA follows: TGTGCCTCCGAGGGGGGGTTTGAGACCCAGTACTTC. Translation gives CASEGGFETQYF. The V call is TRBV30, the J call TRBJ2-5; tentative D call: TRBD2 (7 bases). V lost 7 bases, J lost 5 bases, and 14 bases lay in between. The length of the CDR3 is 12 residues. CDR1 is GTSNPN, CDR2 SVGIG, per germline (reference sequence). The complete variable domain, with remaining parts taken from reference TRBV30 and TRBJ2-5, reads SQTIHQWPATLVQPVGSPLSLECTVEGTSNPNLYWYRQAAGRGLQLLFYSVGIGQISSEVPQNLSASRPQDRQFILSSKKLLLSDSGFYLCASEGGFETQYFGPGTRLLVL.